Each of the 11 T cell receptor beta chains below was sequenced from the same sample in a study of T-cell memory formation after mild COVID-19. TCRdb passed the 5' RACE reads through MiXCR, listing each CDR3 protein once. The data contain about 430,000 distinct CDR3 sequences, more than 15% of them seen just once; the ten biggest clones take up under 25%. Sample: PBMCs or a T cell subset sorted from them (not recorded which). The source of these receptors is a man between 18 and 29 years old who had mild COVID-19 (a few samples of this study predate the infection). Cell type and time point are not known.

The rearrangement uses TRBV3-1 and TRBJ2-7; 8 bases agree with TRBD2. Germline-derived CDR1 and CDR2 are LGHDT and YNNKEL (reference sequence). The length of the CDR3 is 14 residues. The ends lost 3 bases at V and 0 bases at J; junction bases unmatched: 1. The CDR3 protein is CASSQAGGSYEQYV. The CDR3 DNA reads TGTGCCAGCAGCCAGGCGGGGGGCTCCTACGAGCAGTACGTC.

For the CDR3, the DNA is TGCGCCAGCAGCCGCGGTAGTTCGGAGACCCAGTACTTC. Encoded protein: CASSRGSSETQYF. The chain recombines TRBV5-1 with TRBJ2-5, with unresolved D. There are 13 residues in the CDR3. CDR1 and CDR2 (germline): SGHRS, YFSETQ. The V end was cut by 4 bases, the J end by 5 bases, with 12 bases between.

The chain uses TRBV4-2 and TRBJ2-1, with a tentative D call TRBD2 (7 bases). The length of the CDR3 is 15 residues. Trimming left V 4 bases short and J 3 bases short, with 13 bases between. CDR1 is LGHNA and CDR2 is YNFKEQ in the germline V gene. As DNA, the CDR3 is TGTGCCAGCAGCCCCGGGGAGGGGGGCTACAATGAGCAGTTCTTC. Its protein product is CASSPGEGGYNEQFF.

This clonotype appeared a few times. V usage is TRBV12-3 or TRBV12-4 and J usage is TRBJ1-6; a possible D gene is TRBD1 (6 bases). The CDR3 has 17 residues. Trimming stripped 6 bases from V and 7 bases from J, with 22 bases between. Here the CDR3 reads CASSPTYPQGWNSPLHF. The CDR3 nucleotides read TGTGCCAGCAGCCCGACCTATCCACAGGGTTGGAATTCACCCCTCCACTTT.

Note on this clonotype: A read error may be the cause here, since a much bigger clone is one base away. In nucleotides, the CDR3 is TGTGCCAGCAGTTTACAACTAGCTGGCACCGGGGAGCTGTTTTTT. The encoded protein is CASSLQLAGTGELFF. The chain combines TRBV12-3 or TRBV12-4 with TRBJ2-2; maybe TRBD2 (6 bases). The CDR3 totals 15 residues. V lost 2 bases and J 4 bases, leaving 11 bases between the germline ends.

This clonotype was detected ten times or more. V is TRBV9 and J is TRBJ2-3; 14 nucleotides match TRBD2. This CDR3 is built from 18 residues. The J segment lost 2 bases and the V segment lost 3 bases, leaving 8 bases of the junction unmatched. The germline CDR1 and CDR2 sequences are SGDLS and YYNGEE. CDR3 nucleotide sequence: TGTGCCAGCAGCGCCCCCGGGACTAGCGGGGGAATCACAGATACGCAGTATTTT. Translation: CASSAPGTSGGITDTQYF.

The rearrangement links TRBV18 to TRBJ1-5; no firm D call. Trimming took 2 bases from V and 8 from J, leaving 10 bases between them. This CDR3 is 13 amino acids long. Germline values: CDR1 KGHSH, CDR2 LQKENI. The CDR3 DNA follows: TGTGCCAGCTCACCAGTCTGGGAAGAGCCCCAGCATTTT. It encodes CASSPVWEEPQHF.

The sample holds a few counts of this clonotype. This chain joins TRBV6-2 or TRBV6-3 and TRBJ2-1, with 9 bases matching TRBD1. Germline V gene lookup returns CDR1 MNHEY and CDR2 SVGEGT. CDR3 size: 15 residues. Unmatched junction bases numbered 4, after V lost 5 bases and J lost 2 bases. For the CDR3, the DNA is TGTGCCAGCAGTCGACGACAGGGGGCCTACAATGAGCAGTTCTTC. It yields the protein CASSRRQGAYNEQFF.

The chain carries TRBV7-2 and TRBJ1-6; D remains unclear. V dropped 5 bases and J dropped 10 bases, with 12 bases sitting between them. The CDR3 has 13 amino acids. Germline CDR1 is SGHTA and CDR2 is FQGNSA. This CDR3 reads CASSLLLYSPLHF. The CDR3 nucleotides read TGTGCCAGCAGCCTCCTACTGTACTCACCCCTCCACTTT.

This clonotype was picked up a small number of times. This chain links TRBV9 with TRBJ2-3; D tentatively fits TRBD1 or TRBD2 (5 bases each). CDR1 is SGDLS and CDR2 is YYNGEE in the germline V gene. This CDR3 region has 16 residues. Trimming removed 0 bases from V and 6 bases from J, with 17 bases in between. DNA of the CDR3: TGTGCCAGCAGCGTAGGAGGGCCCAAGGCAGGGGATACGCAGTATTTT. It is translated as CASSVGGPKAGDTQYF.

This sequence joins TRBV11-2 and TRBJ1-1, with a weak D call TRBD1 (5 bases). The germline V and J ends were trimmed by 1 base and 5 bases, with 11 bases remaining between them. There are 14 residues in the CDR3. Looked up from germline, CDR1 is SGHAT and CDR2 is FQNNGV. CDR3 amino acids: CASSLAQGWTEAFF. The CDR3 nucleotides are TGTGCCAGCAGCTTAGCTCAGGGATGGACTGAAGCTTTCTTT.